Listed below are T cell receptor beta chains from one sample, sequenced in a study of CD8+ T cells in alopecia areata. Method: immunoSEQ multiplex PCR; TCRdb's copy keeps in-frame clones and lacks some. The sample has 140,000 to 150,000 clones, 51% seen once. Sample: CD4+ T cells sorted from blood, taken at week 0. The receptors stem from a human donor with alopecia areata. CDR3s leave out the opening cysteine and the closing phenylalanine or tryptophan. The D gene is left open where the match is weak.

cdr3_length d_call j_call v_call cdr3_aa
12 . TRBJ2-3 TRBV7-2 ASSLGVLADTQY
13 TRBD1 TRBJ1-1 TRBV7-3 ASSLKTGKNTEAF
14 TRBD1 TRBJ2-7 TRBV19 ASSIGAGTVSYEQY
13 . TRBJ2-7 TRBV18 ASSQLGLTLYEQY
13 . TRBJ2-1 TRBV15 ATSRDSQVYNEQF
12 . TRBJ2-7 TRBV4-2 ASSQGPVIYEQY
10 . TRBJ1-5 TRBV29-1 SVTEGNQPQH
12 . TRBJ2-5 TRBV29-1 SVAVGGPQETQY
11 TRBD1 TRBJ1-5 TRBV27 ASSPDRPGAQH
11 . TRBJ2-5 TRBV7-2 ASSLARPETQY
12 . TRBJ2-6 TRBV15 ATKGSSGANVLT
12 TRBD2 TRBJ2-1 TRBV5-1 ASSLGDYLNEQF
11 . TRBJ2-2 TRBV11-2 ASSSDRMRELF
11 TRBD2 TRBJ2-7 TRBV25-1 ASSRRGGSEQY
12 . TRBJ2-5 TRBV5-1 ASSLVQAQETQY